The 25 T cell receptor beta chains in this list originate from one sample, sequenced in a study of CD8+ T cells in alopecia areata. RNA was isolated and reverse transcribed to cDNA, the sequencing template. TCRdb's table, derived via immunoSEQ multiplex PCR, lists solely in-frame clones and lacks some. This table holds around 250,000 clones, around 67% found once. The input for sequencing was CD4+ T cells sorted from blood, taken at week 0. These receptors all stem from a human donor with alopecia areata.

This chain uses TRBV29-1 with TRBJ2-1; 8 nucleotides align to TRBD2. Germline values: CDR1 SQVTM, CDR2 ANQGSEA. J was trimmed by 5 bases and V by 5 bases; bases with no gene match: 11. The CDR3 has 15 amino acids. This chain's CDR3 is CSVKRQRGYNNEQFF. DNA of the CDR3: TGCAGCGTTAAGCGGCAGCGGGGGTATAACAATGAGCAGTTCTTC.

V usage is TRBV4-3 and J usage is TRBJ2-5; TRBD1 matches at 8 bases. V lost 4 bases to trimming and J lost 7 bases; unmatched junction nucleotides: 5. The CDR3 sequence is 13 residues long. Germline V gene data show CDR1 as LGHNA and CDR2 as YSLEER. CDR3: CASSRDRGGTQYF. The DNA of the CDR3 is TGCGCCAGCAGCCGAGACAGGGGCGGGACCCAGTACTTC.

This CDR3 reads CSVETGQGVMNTEAFF. CDR3 DNA sequence: TGCAGCGTTGAAACGGGACAGGGGGTAATGAACACTGAAGCTTTCTTT. V gene TRBV29-1 combines with J gene TRBJ1-1; 11 bases are a match to TRBD1. Per the germline V gene, CDR1 is SQVTM and CDR2 is ANQGSEA. J gave up 0 bases and V 2 bases, and 5 bases lay outside the gene matches. The CDR3 is 16 amino acids.

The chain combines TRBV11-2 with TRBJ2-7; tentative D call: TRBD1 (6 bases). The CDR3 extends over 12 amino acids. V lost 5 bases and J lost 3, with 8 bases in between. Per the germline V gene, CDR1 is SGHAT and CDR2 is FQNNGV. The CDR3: CASSAQGYEQYF. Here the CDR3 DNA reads TGTGCCAGCAGCGCACAGGGCTACGAGCAGTACTTC.

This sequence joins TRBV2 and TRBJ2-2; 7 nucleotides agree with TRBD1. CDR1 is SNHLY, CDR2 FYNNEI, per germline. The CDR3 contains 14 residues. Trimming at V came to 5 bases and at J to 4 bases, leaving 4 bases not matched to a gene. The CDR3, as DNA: TGTGCCAGCAGTCCACAGGGGTTCACCGGGGAGCTGTTTTTT. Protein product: CASSPQGFTGELFF.

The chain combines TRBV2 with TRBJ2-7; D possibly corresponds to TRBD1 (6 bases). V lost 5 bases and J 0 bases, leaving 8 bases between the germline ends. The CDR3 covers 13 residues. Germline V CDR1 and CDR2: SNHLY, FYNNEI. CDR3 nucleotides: TGTGCCAGCAGTCGACAGGACTCCTACGAGCAGTACTTC. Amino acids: CASSRQDSYEQYF.

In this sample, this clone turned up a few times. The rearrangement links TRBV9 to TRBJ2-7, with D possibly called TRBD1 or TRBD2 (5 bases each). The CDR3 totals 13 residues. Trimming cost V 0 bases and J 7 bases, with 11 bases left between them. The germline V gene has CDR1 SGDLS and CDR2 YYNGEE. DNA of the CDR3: TGTGCCAGCAGCGTAGGAGGGGTCGGAGAGCAGTACTTC. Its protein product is CASSVGGVGEQYF.

Here the CDR3 DNA reads TGCAGCGTTTTGGGACCGGGCACCGGGGAGCTGTTTTTT. It is translated as CSVLGPGTGELFF. The rearrangement joins TRBV29-1 to TRBJ2-2; D may correspond to TRBD1 or TRBD2 (5 bases each). The CDR3 is 13 amino acids. The ends were cut back, 5 bases at V and 4 bases at J, with 11 bases in the middle. Germline CDR1 is SQVTM and CDR2 is ANQGSEA.

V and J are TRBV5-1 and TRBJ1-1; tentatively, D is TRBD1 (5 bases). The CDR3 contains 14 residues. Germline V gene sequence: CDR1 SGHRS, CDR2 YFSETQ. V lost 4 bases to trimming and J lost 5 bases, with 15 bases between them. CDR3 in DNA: TGCGCCAGCAGCGTATTTGGGGGAAGTACTGAAGCTTTCTTT. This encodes CASSVFGGSTEAFF.

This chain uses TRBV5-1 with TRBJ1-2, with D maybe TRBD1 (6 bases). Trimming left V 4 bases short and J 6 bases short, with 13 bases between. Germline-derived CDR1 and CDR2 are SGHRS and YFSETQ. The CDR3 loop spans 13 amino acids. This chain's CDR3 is CASSDPQGDGYTF. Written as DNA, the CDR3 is TGCGCCAGCAGCGATCCACAGGGTGATGGCTACACCTTC.

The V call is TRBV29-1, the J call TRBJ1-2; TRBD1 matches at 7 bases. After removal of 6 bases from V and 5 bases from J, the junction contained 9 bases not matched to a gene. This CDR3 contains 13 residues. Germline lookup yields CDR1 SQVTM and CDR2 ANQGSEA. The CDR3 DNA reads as TGCAGCGTAGAGCGGAACAGGGGTTATGGCTACACCTTC. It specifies CSVERNRGYGYTF.

The CDR3 reads CASRKTGTGNGYTF. The DNA for the CDR3 is TGTGCCAGCAGAAAGACCGGGACAGGGAATGGCTACACCTTC. The rearrangement links TRBV6-5 to TRBJ1-2; 9 bases match TRBD1. The CDR3 is 14 amino acids. Germline V gene data show CDR1 as MNHEY and CDR2 as SVGAGI. Trimming removed 6 bases from V and 6 bases from J; junction bases left unmatched: 8.

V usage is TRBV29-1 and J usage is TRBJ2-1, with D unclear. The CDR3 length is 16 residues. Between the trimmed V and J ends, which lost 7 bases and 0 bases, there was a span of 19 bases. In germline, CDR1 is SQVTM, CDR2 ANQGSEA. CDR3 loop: CSAANLAASSYNEQFF. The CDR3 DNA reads TGCAGCGCCGCAAACCTGGCAGCAAGCTCCTACAATGAGCAGTTCTTC.

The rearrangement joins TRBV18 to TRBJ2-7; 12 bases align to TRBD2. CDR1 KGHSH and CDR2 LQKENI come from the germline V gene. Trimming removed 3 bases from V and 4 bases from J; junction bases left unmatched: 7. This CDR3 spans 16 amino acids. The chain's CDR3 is CASSPLSSGGAYEQYF. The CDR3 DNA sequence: TGTGCCAGCTCACCGCTTTCTAGCGGGGGGGCGTACGAGCAGTACTTC.

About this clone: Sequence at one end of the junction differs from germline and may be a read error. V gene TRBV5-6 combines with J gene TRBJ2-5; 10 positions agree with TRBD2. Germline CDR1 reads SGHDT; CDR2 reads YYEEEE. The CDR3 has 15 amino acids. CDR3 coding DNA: TGTGCCAGCAGCTTGCTAGCGGGGGCCCAAGGGACCCAGTACTTC. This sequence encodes CASSLLAGAQGTQYF.

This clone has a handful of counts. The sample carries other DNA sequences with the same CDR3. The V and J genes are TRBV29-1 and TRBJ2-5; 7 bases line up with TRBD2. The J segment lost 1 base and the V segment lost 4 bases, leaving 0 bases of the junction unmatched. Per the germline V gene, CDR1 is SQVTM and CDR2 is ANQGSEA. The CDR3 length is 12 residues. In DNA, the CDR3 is TGCAGCGTTGGACTAGCCCAAGAGACCCAGTACTTC. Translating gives CSVGLAQETQYF.

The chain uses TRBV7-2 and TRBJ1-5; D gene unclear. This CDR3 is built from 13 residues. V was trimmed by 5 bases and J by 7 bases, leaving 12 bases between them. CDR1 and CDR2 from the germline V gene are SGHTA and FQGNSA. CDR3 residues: CASSPAPGQPQHF. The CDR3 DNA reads TGTGCCAGCAGCCCGGCTCCGGGGCAGCCCCAGCATTTT.

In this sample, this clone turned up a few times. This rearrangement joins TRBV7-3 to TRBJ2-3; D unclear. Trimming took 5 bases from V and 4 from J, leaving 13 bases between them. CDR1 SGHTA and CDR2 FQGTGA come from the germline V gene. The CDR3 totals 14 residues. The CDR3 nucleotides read TGTGCCAGCAGCCCGGACCGCTCTTCAGATACGCAGTATTTT. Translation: CASSPDRSSDTQYF.

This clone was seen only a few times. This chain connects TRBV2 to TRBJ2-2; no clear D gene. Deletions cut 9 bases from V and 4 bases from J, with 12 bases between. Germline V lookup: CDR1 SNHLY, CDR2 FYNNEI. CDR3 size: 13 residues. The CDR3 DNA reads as TGTGCCAGTTCCGGGCTCCTCACCGGGGAGCTGTTTTTT. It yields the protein CASSGLLTGELFF.

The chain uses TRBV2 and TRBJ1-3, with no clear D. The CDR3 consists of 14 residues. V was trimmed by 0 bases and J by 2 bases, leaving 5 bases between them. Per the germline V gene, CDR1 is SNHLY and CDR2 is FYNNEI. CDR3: CASSEALAGNTIYF. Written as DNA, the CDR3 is TGTGCCAGCAGTGAAGCCCTAGCTGGAAACACCATATATTTT.

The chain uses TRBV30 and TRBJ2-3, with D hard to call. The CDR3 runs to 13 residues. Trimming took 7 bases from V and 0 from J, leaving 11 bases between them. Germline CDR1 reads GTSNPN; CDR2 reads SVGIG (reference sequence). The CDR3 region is CASRRASTDTQYF. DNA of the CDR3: TGTGCCTCCCGAAGGGCTAGCACAGATACGCAGTATTTT.

The CDR3 region has the DNA TGTGCCAGCAGATACAGACAGTCCTATGGCTACACCTTC. It is translated as CASRYRQSYGYTF. The J gene is TRBJ1-2, the V gene TRBV2; the D gene is possibly TRBD1 (5 bases). This CDR3 is 13 amino acids long. The germline V and J ends were trimmed by 6 bases and 4 bases, with 12 bases remaining between them. Germline V gives CDR1 SNHLY, CDR2 FYNNEI.

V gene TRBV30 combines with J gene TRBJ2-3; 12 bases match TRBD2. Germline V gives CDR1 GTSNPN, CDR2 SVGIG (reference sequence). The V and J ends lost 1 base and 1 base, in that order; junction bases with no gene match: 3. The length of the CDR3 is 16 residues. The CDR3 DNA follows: TGTGCCTGGAGTGCAGGGACTAGCGGGCGCACAGATACGCAGTATTTT. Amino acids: CAWSAGTSGRTDTQYF.

CDR3 loop: CASSPRPTRGNTGELFF. DNA of the CDR3: TGTGCCAGCTCACCACGACCCACTCGGGGCAACACCGGGGAGCTGTTTTTT. The chain uses TRBV18 and TRBJ2-2; D could derive from TRBD1 or TRBD2 (5 bases each). The CDR3 length is 17 residues. In germline, CDR1 is KGHSH, CDR2 LQKENI. Between the trimmed V and J ends, which lost 1 base and 2 bases, there was a span of 14 bases.

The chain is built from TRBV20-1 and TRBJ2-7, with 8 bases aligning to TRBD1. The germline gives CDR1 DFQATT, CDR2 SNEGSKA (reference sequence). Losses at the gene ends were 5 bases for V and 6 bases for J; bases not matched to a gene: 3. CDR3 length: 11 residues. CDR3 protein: CSAYGTGEQYF. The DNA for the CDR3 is TGCAGTGCTTATGGGACAGGCGAGCAGTACTTC.